This TCR beta chain is from a study of OX40 agonist ivuxolimab in advanced cancers. Broadly, across the study: Ivuxolimab was an agonistic, fully human IgG2 monoclonal antibody directed against OX40 (CD134), a costimulatory receptor. The monotherapy dose-escalation portion (N of about 50 patients) of the phase I ivuxolimab trial is reported in the paper. A male proportion of 70% to 90% and a mean age of about 60 years, ranging from roughly 23 to 79, were recorded for the dose-escalation cohort. Intravenous ivuxolimab was administered to patients every 2 weeks at six dose levels: 0.01, 0.1, 0.3, 1.5, 3 and 10 mg/kg. Peripheral TCRbeta sequencing was intended to test whether TCR sequence diversity was altered and clonal T-cell expansion was caused by ivuxolimab. Of the 50 to 55 patients in dose escalation, some 19 had hepatocellular carcinoma, about 15 had melanoma, 9 had renal cell carcinoma and 9 had head and neck cancer. Prior anti-PD-1, anti-PD-L1 or anti-CTLA-4 therapy was permitted, and approximately 40% of dose-escalation patients had received checkpoint inhibitors. Partial responses occurred in three dose-escalation patients: two with cutaneous melanoma and one with hepatocellular carcinoma.

Patients with a history of autoimmune disease or receiving systemic immunosuppression were excluded from the trial. Peripheral blood for TCR sequencing was collected from all dose cohorts at baseline, on cycle 4 day 1, and on cycle 7 day 1. The samples were taken from a phase I, first-in-human, multicenter, open-label dose-escalation trial of ivuxolimab. Adults with locally advanced or metastatic melanoma, renal cell, hepatocellular, or head and neck squamous cell carcinoma were enrolled in the trial. CD4+ and CD8+ T cells were sorted separately from peripheral blood before TCR sequencing. In the case of this clone: Its recognized antigen is unknown. Qualities for individual bases were not recorded, and no much larger clone is one base off.

V ends up 3 bases short and J 5 bases short, with an unmatched junction base count of 18. From the germline V gene, CDR1 is SNHLY and CDR2 is FYNNEI. The CDR3 goes from the cysteine to the phenylalanine over 19 residues. The DNA shown is the 57-base CDR3, in frame from base 1. To sequence the TCRbeta CDR3 region, genomic DNA was isolated from the sorted cells. The immunoSEQ Assay was used to sequence the TCRbeta CDR3 regions. In TCRdb, the immuneACCESS table is reduced to in-frame sequences with V and J assigned. These tables do not hold every clone; where another copy was compared, an unresolved V gene accounts for under half, and the others remain unexplained. In all, the sample holds some 55,000 clones, and 91% of those were seen once. Jointly, the top ten make up roughly an eighth of the sample. The research as a whole found: The antigen specificity of the clonally expanded peripheral T cells was not determined. After ivuxolimab, expanded clones were on average more numerous among CD8+ T cells than among CD4+ T cells. At doses of 0.1 to 3.0 mg/kg, clonal expansion of both CD4+ and CD8+ blood T cells was observed from baseline to week 6. Partial responders in the 0.1-3.0 mg/kg groups had among the lowest normalized peripheral clonal expansion, especially among CD8+ T cells. Low levels of normalized T-cell clonal expansion were also seen in some patients who did not respond.

This TCR derives from an adult with an advanced solid tumor such as melanoma, head and neck, liver or kidney cancer. Sample: CD4+ or CD8+ T cells sorted from blood, taken in a trial of the OX40 agonist ivuxolimab. The V gene is TRBV2 and the J gene is TRBJ2-1, and 8 bases in between align with TRBD2. The nucleotides are TGTGCCAGCAGTGAGGGGCCCGCTGGGGGCGGGAGGTGGAACAATGAGCAGTTCTTC. This is translated as CASSEGPAGGGRWNNEQFF.